This TCR beta chain comes out of a study of blood T cell repertoires in COVID-19. Turning to the study itself: The United States, Italy and Spain supplied acute and convalescent COVID-19 samples. Sample material is recorded as cDNA or gDNA derived from T cells, B-cell-depleted T cells, or PBMCs.

The germline V and J ends were trimmed by 3 bases and 8 bases, with 16 bases remaining between them. The CDR3 has 14 residues. Germline assignment: CDR1 MNHEY and CDR2 SMNVEV (reference sequence). This clone occurred once. In the authors' workflow: Estimated nucleated cell counts came from reference gene primer amplification. Produced via immunoSEQ multiplex PCR; TCRdb's table is partial and in-frame only. The V and J calls and the clone size are those of that table, but D and trimming were determined from the DNA. The repertoire includes tens of thousands of clones, 88% of them detected once, and 3.9% sits in the top ten.

The V gene is TRBV27, the J gene TRBJ1-2; possibly TRBD1 for D (6 bases). The sample consisted of peripheral blood. The sequence came from a human donor in a cohort sampled during active COVID-19. The DNA for the CDR3 is TGTGCCAGCAGTTTCCTACAGGGAGATGGGGGCTACACCTTC. It specifies CASSFLQGDGGYTF.